These 7 T cell receptor beta chains came from one sample sequenced in a study of CD8+ T cells in alopecia areata. cDNA prepared by RNA extraction and subsequent reverse transcription served as the template for sequencing. Clones were read by immunoSEQ multiplex PCR, and TCRdb kept only the in-frame ones, dropping some. The data contain approximately 200,000 clones, roughly three fifths of them seen just once; the ten biggest clones take up approximately 3.4%. Treatment described: oral pan-JAK inhibitor, 5-10 mg twice daily. This sample comprised CD4+ T cells sorted from blood, obtained at week 4, from a patient treated with tofacitinib. Receptors were obtained from a human donor with alopecia areata.

The chain links TRBV18 to TRBJ2-7; 8 nucleotides align to TRBD1. V shed 3 bases, J shed 2 bases, and the junction held 6 bases outside the gene matches. This CDR3 has 15 residues. Per the germline V gene, CDR1 is KGHSH and CDR2 is LQKENI. For the CDR3, the DNA is TGTGCCAGCTCACCGGGACAGGCTGGGGCCTACGAGCAGTACTTC. Protein: CASSPGQAGAYEQYF.

The chain recombines TRBV7-2 with TRBJ2-7; 10 nucleotides agree with TRBD2. V trimming: 6 bases; J trimming: 3 bases; junction bases outside the gene matches: 8. The CDR3 has 15 amino acids. Germline V gene lookup returns CDR1 SGHTA and CDR2 FQGNSA. This CDR3 is CASSFRTSGLYEQYF. The DNA for the CDR3 is TGTGCCAGCAGTTTTAGGACTAGCGGCCTCTACGAGCAGTACTTC.

This clone was found a few times. The rearrangement links TRBV11-3 to TRBJ2-7; 8 bases agree with TRBD1. The J segment lost 3 bases and the V segment lost 6 bases, leaving 7 bases of the junction unmatched. This CDR3 is 14 amino acids long. Germline CDR1 reads SGHNT; CDR2 reads YENEEA. The CDR3 nucleotides are TGTGCCAGCAGTCCAGGACAGGGTAGCTACGAGCAGTACTTC. This translates into CASSPGQGSYEQYF.

There are a few counts of this clone. The rearrangement links TRBV6-5 to TRBJ2-7; perhaps TRBD2 as D (5 bases). Trimming cost V 6 bases and J 4 bases, with 13 bases left between them. The CDR3 loop spans 13 amino acids. In germline, CDR1 is MNHEY, CDR2 SVGAGI. The CDR3, as DNA: TGTGCCAGCAGCCTGGACGGGATGTACGAGCAGTACTTC. Protein: CASSLDGMYEQYF.

Only a few counts were recorded for this clone. CDR3 DNA: TGTGCCTGGAAGTGGGCGGGGGACTATGGCTACACCTTC. As protein: CAWKWAGDYGYTF. The V and J genes are TRBV30 and TRBJ1-2; a possible D gene is TRBD1 (5 bases). CDR1 is GTSNPN and CDR2 is SVGIG in the germline V gene (reference sequence). Trimming took 4 bases from V and 3 from J, leaving 12 bases between them. The CDR3 totals 13 residues.

This clone has more than one count but fewer than ten. The gene calls are TRBV29-1 and TRBJ2-3; D is tentatively TRBD1 or TRBD2 (5 bases each). The CDR3 loop spans 14 amino acids. The V gene lost 1 base and the J gene lost 0 bases, with 8 bases spanning the gap. The germline V gene encodes CDR1 SQVTM and CDR2 ANQGSEA. The CDR3 DNA sequence: TGCAGCGTTGAAGGGGACCGGAGCACAGATACGCAGTATTTT. It yields the protein CSVEGDRSTDTQYF.

The chain carries TRBV5-6 and TRBJ2-7; no reliable D call. V was clipped by 0 bases and J by 7 bases, with 8 bases between them. This CDR3 region has 12 residues. Germline loops: CDR1 SGHDT, CDR2 YYEEEE. The CDR3 nucleotides read TGTGCCAGCAGCTTGGGAGGTCCTGAGCAGTACTTC. Translated, it gives CASSLGGPEQYF.